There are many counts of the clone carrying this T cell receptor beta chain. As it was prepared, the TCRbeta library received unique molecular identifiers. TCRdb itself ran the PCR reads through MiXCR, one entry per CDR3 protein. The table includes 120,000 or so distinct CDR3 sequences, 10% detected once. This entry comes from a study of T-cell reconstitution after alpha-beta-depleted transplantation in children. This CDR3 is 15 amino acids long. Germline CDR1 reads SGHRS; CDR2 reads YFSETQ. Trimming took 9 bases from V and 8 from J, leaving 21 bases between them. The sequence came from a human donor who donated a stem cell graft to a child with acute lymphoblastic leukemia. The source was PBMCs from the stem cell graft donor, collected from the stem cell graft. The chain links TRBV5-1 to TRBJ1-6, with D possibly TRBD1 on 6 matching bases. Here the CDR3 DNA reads TGCGCCACTTCTCGTTCGGGGGCGGGGGATTCACCCCTCCACTTT. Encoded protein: CATSRSGAGDSPLHF.